A selection of T cell receptor beta chains follows, all from one sample in a study of control samples from healthy donors and cancer patients. Measured with immunoSEQ multiplex PCR; TCRdb has only the in-frame clones, and not every one. Found here are about 120,000 clones, 89% of them singletons; the top ten hold roughly 43%. Material: blood. Every receptor here comes from a man in his fifties or sixties in good health. The CDR3 runs from the conserved cysteine through the conserved F or W. Each record gives: J gene, D gene, clone size, V gene, CDR3 DNA, CDR3 protein. D genes are given only for firm matches. Only part of the rows carry a size: once, few, many, or a class if the clone is expanded.

TRBJ1-2 TRBD1 . TRBV6-4 TGTGCCAGCAGTCTCCACTATGACAGGGGCTCTGGCTACACCTTC CASSLHYDRGSGYTF
TRBJ2-7 TRBD1 . TRBV18 TGTGCCAGCTCACCGATGACAGGGGGCCTCTCCTACGAGCAGTACTTC CASSPMTGGLSYEQYF
TRBJ2-7 . . TRBV6-5 TGTGCCAGCAGTTACGTGGGTAACGAGCAGTACTTC CASSYVGNEQYF
TRBJ1-1 . . TRBV4-1 TGCGCCAGCAGCCAAGATGCAGTGAACACTGAAGCTTTCTTT CASSQDAVNTEAFF
TRBJ2-3 TRBD1 . TRBV6-2/TRBV6-3 TGTGCCAGCAGTTACCCGAGACAGGGAAGTCTACCAGATACGCAGTATTTT CASSYPRQGSLPDTQYF
TRBJ1-4 . . TRBV10-3 TGTGCCATCAGTCCGGGCCCGAATGAAAAACTGTTTTTT CAISPGPNEKLFF
TRBJ1-2 . . TRBV27 TGTGCCAGCAGTTTAATAGGCCAGGGGAAGAGAGATGGCTACACCTTC CASSLIGQGKRDGYTF
TRBJ2-7 TRBD2 . TRBV27 TGTGCCAGCAGTTTTTCGGGGGGGCTCGAGCAGTACTTC CASSFSGGLEQYF
TRBJ1-2 . few TRBV12-3/TRBV12-4 TGTGCCAGCAGTTACAGGGTTGCGAATGGCTACACCTTC CASSYRVANGYTF
TRBJ1-5 . . TRBV6-2/TRBV6-3 TGTGCCAGCAGTCCCCAGAGGGGTAGCAATCAGCCCCAGCATTTT CASSPQRGSNQPQHF
TRBJ1-6 . . TRBV15 TGTGCCACCAGGCAGGGTGTGGCTTCACCCCTCCACTTT CATRQGVASPLHF
TRBJ2-2 . . TRBV18 TGTGCCAGCTCCAAGGACAGCCAATACACCGGGGAGCTGTTTTTT CASSKDSQYTGELFF
TRBJ1-1 . once TRBV27 TGTGCCAGCAATAAGGGACGGAGGAACACTGAAGCTTTCTTT CASNKGRRNTEAFF
TRBJ2-7 . . TRBV11-2 TGTGCCAGCAGCCTAGGAGGGGACACCTACGAGCAGTACTTC CASSLGGDTYEQYF
TRBJ2-7 . . TRBV3-1/TRBV3-2 TGTGCCAGCAGCCAAGATCGCCCCTACGAGCAGTACTTC CASSQDRPYEQYF
TRBJ1-4 . . TRBV9 TGTGCCAGCAGCTATGGGGGACGGTTTAATGAAAAACTGTTTTTT CASSYGGRFNEKLFF
TRBJ2-2 . . TRBV18 TGTGCCAGCTCACGCCGGGAACTACCCCCTAACACCGGGGAGCTGTTTTTT CASSRRELPPNTGELFF
TRBJ1-4 . . TRBV6-5 TGTGCCAGCAGTTACGGGGCAGGGTACTCTGAAAAACTGTTTTTT CASSYGAGYSEKLFF
TRBJ2-4 . . TRBV7-9 TGTGCCAGCAGCTTATTCTCGGACCCGTCCAAAAACATTCAGTACTTC CASSLFSDPSKNIQYF